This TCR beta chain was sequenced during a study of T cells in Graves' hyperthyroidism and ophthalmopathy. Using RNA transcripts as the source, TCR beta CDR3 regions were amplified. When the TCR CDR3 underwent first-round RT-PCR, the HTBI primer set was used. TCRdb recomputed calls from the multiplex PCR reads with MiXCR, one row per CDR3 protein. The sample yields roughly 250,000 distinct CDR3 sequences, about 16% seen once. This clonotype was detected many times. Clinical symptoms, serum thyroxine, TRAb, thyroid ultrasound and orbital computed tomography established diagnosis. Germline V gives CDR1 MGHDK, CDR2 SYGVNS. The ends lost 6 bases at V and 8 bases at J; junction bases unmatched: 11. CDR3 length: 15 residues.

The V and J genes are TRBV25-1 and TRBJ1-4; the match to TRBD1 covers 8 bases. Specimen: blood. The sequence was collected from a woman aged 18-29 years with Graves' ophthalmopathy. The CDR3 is CASSPTGQGNEKLFF. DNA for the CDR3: TGTGCCAGCAGCCCCACCGGACAGGGAAACGAAAAACTGTTTTTT.